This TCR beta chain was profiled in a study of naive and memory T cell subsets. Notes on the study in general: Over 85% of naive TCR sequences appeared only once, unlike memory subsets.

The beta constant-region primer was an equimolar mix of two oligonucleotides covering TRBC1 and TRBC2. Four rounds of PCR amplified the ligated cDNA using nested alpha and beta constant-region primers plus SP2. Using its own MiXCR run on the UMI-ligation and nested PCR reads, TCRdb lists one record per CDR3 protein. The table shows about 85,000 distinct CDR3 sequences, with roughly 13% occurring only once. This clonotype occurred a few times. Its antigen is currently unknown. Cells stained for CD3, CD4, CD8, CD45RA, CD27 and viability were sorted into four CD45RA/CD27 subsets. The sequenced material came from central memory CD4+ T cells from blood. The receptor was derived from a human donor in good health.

The DNA for the CDR3 is TGCAGTGCTAATAGCGGAGACAATGAGCAGTTCTTC. This gives the protein CSANSGDNEQFF. J is TRBJ2-1 and V is TRBV20-1, with D possibly matching TRBD2 (6 bases). CDR3 size: 12 residues. V was cut by 4 bases and J by 5 bases, with 9 bases left in between. Germline V gene sequence: CDR1 DFQATT, CDR2 SNEGSKA (reference sequence).